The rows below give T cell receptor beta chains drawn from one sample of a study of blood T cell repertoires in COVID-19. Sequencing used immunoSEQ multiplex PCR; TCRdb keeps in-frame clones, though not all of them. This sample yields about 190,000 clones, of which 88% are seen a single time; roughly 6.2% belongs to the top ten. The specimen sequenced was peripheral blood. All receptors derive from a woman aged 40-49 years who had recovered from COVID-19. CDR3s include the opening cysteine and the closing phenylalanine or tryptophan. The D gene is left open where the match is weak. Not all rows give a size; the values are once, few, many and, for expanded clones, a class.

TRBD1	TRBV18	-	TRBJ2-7	TGTGCCAGCACCACAAGGGACAGCTCCTACGAGCAGTACTTC	CASTTRDSSYEQYF
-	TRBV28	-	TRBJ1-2	TGTGCCAGCAGTTCATCGTCGGGGGGGCGCAGCTATGGCTACACCTTC	CASSSSSGGRSYGYTF
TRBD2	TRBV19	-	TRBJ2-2	TGTGCCAGTAGTATTTCTCTAGCGGGAACGAACACCGGGGAGCTGTTTTTT	CASSISLAGTNTGELFF
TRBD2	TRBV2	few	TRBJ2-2	TGTGCCAGCAGTACCAGGACTAGCTTAACCGGGGAGCTGTTTTTT	CASSTRTSLTGELFF
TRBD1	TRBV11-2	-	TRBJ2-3	TGTGCCAGCAGTGACCGACAGGGGGACACAGATACGCAGTATTTT	CASSDRQGDTDTQYF
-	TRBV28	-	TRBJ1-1	TGTGCCAGCAAACTCCGGTGGACTGAAGCTTTCTTT	CASKLRWTEAFF
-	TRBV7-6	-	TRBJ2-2	TGTGCCAGCAGCTTAGCGGAAGGGGTTAGCACCGGGGAGCTGTTTTTT	CASSLAEGVSTGELFF
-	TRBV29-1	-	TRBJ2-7	TGCAGCGCCTCGGACAGTAACGAGCAGTACTTC	CSASDSNEQYF
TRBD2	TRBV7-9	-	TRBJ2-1	TGTGCCAGCAGCGGAGGGACTAGCATTGAGCAGTTCTTC	CASSGGTSIEQFF
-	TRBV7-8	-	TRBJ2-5	TGTGCCAGCAGCTTAGGCGCGGAGGTTCGGGCCCAGTACTTC	CASSLGAEVRAQYF
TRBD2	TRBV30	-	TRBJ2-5	TGTGCCTGGAGGTATAGCGGGAGGGAGACCCAGTACTTC	CAWRYSGRETQYF
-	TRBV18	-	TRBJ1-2	TGTGCCAGCTCACCAGGCGGGGGGCTGGCTAACTATGGCTACACCTTC	CASSPGGGLANYGYTF
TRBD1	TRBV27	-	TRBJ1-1	TGTGCCAGCAGTCCGGGAGGGACAGCGAACACTGAAGCTTTCTTT	CASSPGGTANTEAFF
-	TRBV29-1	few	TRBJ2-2	TGCAGCTCCCGAGGGTACACCGGGGAGCTGTTTTTT	CSSRGYTGELFF
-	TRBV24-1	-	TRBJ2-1	TGTGCCACCAGTGATTTTGGGGGGTCAGGTGAGCAGTTCTTC	CATSDFGGSGEQFF
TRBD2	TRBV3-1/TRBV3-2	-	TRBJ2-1	TGTGCCAGCGGAGCGGGAGGGTGGGATGAGCAGTTCTTC	CASGAGGWDEQFF
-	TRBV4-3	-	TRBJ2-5	TGCGCCAGCAGCCCCGCCGTTCGGGAAGGGTTTCAAGAGACCCAGTACTTC	CASSPAVREGFQETQYF
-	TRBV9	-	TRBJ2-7	TGTGCCAGCAGCGTAGACAGGACTAACTACGAGCAGTACTTC	CASSVDRTNYEQYF
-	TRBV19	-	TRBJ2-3	TGTGCCAGTAGTCTTCCGGGACTTGGGACGCCGCAGTATTTT	CASSLPGLGTPQYF
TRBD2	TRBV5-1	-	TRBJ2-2	TGCGCCACCCCCACCCTAGCGGCCTTGAACACCGGGGAGCTGTTTTTT	CATPTLAALNTGELFF
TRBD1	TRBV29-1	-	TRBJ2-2	TGCAGCGTTGAAGAGGGCGGGACAGGGCTTCGGGAGCTGTTTTTT	CSVEEGGTGLRELFF
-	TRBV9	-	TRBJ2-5	TGTGCCAGCAGAGCAGGGGTCTCAGTGCAAGAGACCCAGTACTTC	CASRAGVSVQETQYF
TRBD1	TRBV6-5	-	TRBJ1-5	TGTGCCAGCAGCCGGGACAGGGATTACAATCAGCCCCAGCATTTT	CASSRDRDYNQPQHF
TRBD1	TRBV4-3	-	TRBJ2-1	TGCGCCAGCAGCCTCCGGGACAGGGGTGGCTCCTACAATGAGCAGTTCTTC	CASSLRDRGGSYNEQFF
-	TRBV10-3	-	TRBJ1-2	TGTGCCATCACTTCGGACAAGTCTGGCTACACCTTC	CAITSDKSGYTF
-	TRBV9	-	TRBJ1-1	TGTGCCATCGATACCGATGGCGGTTACACTGAAGCTTTCTTT	CAIDTDGGYTEAFF
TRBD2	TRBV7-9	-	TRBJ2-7	TGTGCCAGCAGACCAGGGACTACCTACGAGCAGTACTTC	CASRPGTTYEQYF
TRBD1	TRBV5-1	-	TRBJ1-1	TGCGCCAGCAACCCCCAGGGACAGGGAGTGACTGAAGCTTTCTTT	CASNPQGQGVTEAFF
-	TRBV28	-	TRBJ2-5	TGTGCCAGCAGTCACTCAGGACACACAGAAGAGACCCAGTACTTC	CASSHSGHTEETQYF
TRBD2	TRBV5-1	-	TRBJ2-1	TGCGCCAGCAGCCGCTTTGGCGATAGCGGGAGGGCCAATGAGCAGTTCTTC	CASSRFGDSGRANEQFF
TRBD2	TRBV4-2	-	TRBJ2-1	TGTGCCAGCAGCCAAGATGTCGGGAGGGCGAATGAGCAGTTCTTC	CASSQDVGRANEQFF
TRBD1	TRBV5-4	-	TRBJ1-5	TGTGCCAGCAGCTTGGACAGGGGGCAGGATCAGCCCCAGCATTTT	CASSLDRGQDQPQHF
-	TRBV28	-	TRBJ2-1	TGTGCCAGCAGTTTTGGCGAGGGTTTGAATGAGCAGTTCTTC	CASSFGEGLNEQFF
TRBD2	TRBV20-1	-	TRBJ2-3	TGCAGTGCTAGTGCACCGGGACTAGCGGGAGAGCTTACGCAGTATTTT	CSASAPGLAGELTQYF
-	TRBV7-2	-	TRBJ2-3	TGTGCCAGCAGCCTGGAGATCACAGATACGCAGTATTTT	CASSLEITDTQYF
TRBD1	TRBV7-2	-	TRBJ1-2	TGTGCCAGCAGCTCCAGGACAGGTGGATTTAACTATGGCTACACCTTC	CASSSRTGGFNYGYTF
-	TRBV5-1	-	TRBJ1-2	TGCGCCAGCAGCTTGGCCGGTGACTTCGGCTACACCTTC	CASSLAGDFGYTF
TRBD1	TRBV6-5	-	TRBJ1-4	TGTGCCAGCAGGAACCGACAGGGGGGTGAAAAACTGTTTTTT	CASRNRQGGEKLFF
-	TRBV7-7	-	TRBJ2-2	TGTGCCAGCAGCCCAGACTTTAACACCGGGGAGCTGTTTTTT	CASSPDFNTGELFF
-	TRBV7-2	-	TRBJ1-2	TGTGCCAGCAGCTCCGTCGAGGCCACAAATGGCTACACCTTC	CASSSVEATNGYTF
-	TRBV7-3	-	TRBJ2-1	TGTGCCAGCAGCTCTCTTGGCGGGGCTGCCTCCTACAATGAGCAGTTCTTC	CASSSLGGAASYNEQFF
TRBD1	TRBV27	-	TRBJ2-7	TGTGCCAGCAGTATGGACAGGGGGCCTGTCGACGAGCAGTACTTC	CASSMDRGPVDEQYF
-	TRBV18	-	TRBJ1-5	TGTGCCAGCTCACCACGGGGAGGGGGAACTAGCAATCAGCCCCAGCATTTT	CASSPRGGGTSNQPQHF
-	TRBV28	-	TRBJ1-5	TGTGCCAGCAGTTGGGGGGGCGATCAGCCCCAGCATTTT	CASSWGGDQPQHF
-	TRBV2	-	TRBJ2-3	TGTGCCAGCAGTGAATTTGGAGGCGGGACGGTAGATACGCAGTATTTT	CASSEFGGGTVDTQYF
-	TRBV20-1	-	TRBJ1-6	TGCAGTGCTAGTGGCGGACAGAGAGATTCACCCCTCCACTTT	CSASGGQRDSPLHF
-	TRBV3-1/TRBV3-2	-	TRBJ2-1	TGTGCCAGCAGCTTTATTAATGAGCAGTTCTTC	CASSFINEQFF
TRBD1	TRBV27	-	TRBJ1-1	TGTGCCAGCAGTTTCAGAGGGGGCAGGAACACTGAAGCTTTCTTT	CASSFRGGRNTEAFF
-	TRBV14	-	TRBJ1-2	TGTGCCAGCAGCCGGACAGTTTATGGCTACACCTTC	CASSRTVYGYTF
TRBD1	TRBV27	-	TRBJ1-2	TGTGCCAGCAGTCTTGGACAGGGAGGATTAGGGGGCTACACCTTC	CASSLGQGGLGGYTF
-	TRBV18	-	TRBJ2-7	TGTGCCAGCTCACCAGTCACCGACAGACCCTACGAGCAGTACTTC	CASSPVTDRPYEQYF
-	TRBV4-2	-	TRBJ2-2	TGTGCCAGCAGCCAAGGCCGGGAGACCTACACCGGGGAGCTGTTTTTT	CASSQGRETYTGELFF
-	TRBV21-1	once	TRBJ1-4	TGTGCCAGCACCAAATCCGGCGACAGGGTCTTTGGTGAAAAACTGTTTTTT	CASTKSGDRVFGEKLFF